One and the same sample provided the 9 T cell receptor beta chains below, sequenced in a study of PD-L1 blockade in urothelial cancer. Sequenced by immunoSEQ multiplex PCR; TCRdb stores in-frame clones only, minus some. The repertoire holds tens of thousands of clones, with about 86% as singletons. This material consisted of PBMCs, taken around atezolizumab (anti-PD-L1) treatment. The receptors here all came from a man aged 60-69 years with urothelial cancer.

This clone was detected only a few times. This chain connects TRBV13 to TRBJ1-3, with a tentative D call TRBD1 (5 bases). Germline assignment: CDR1 PRHDT and CDR2 FYEKMQ (reference sequence). Trimming stripped 6 bases from V and 0 bases from J, with 18 bases between. This CDR3 is built from 17 residues. As DNA, the CDR3 is TGTGCCAGCAGTCCACCGGCAGGGAGGTCCTCTGGAAACACCATATATTTT. Encoded protein: CASSPPAGRSSGNTIYF.

The chain has TRBV6-5 and TRBJ1-1; 8 bases are shared with TRBD1. Per germline, CDR1 MNHEY and CDR2 SVGAGI. The CDR3 extends over 15 amino acids. Unmatched junction bases numbered 10, after V lost 6 bases and J lost 4 bases. CDR3 sequence (DNA): TGTGCCAGCAGAGAGAGGACAGGGAGTATCACTGAAGCTTTCTTT. It codes for CASRERTGSITEAFF.

This clone came up once. The V call is TRBV4-3, the J call TRBJ1-1; tentatively, D is TRBD1 (6 bases). In germline, CDR1 is LGHNA, CDR2 YSLEER. There are 16 residues in the CDR3. Trimming left V 4 bases short and J 1 base short, with 16 bases between. CDR3 DNA sequence: TGCGCCAGCAGCCGAGCCTCGACAGGCGCGAACACTGAAGCTTTCTTT. Amino acids: CASSRASTGANTEAFF.

This chain uses TRBV15 with TRBJ1-3; perhaps TRBD1 as D (5 bases). This CDR3 region has 16 residues. V was cut by 4 bases and J by 0 bases, with 13 bases left in between. Germline values: CDR1 LNHNV, CDR2 YYDKDF (reference sequence). In DNA form, the CDR3 reads TGTGCCACCAGCATCTACGCCGGGGGCTCTGGAAACACCATATATTTT. This sequence encodes CATSIYAGGSGNTIYF.

In this sample, this clone turned up a few times. The chain has TRBV5-8 and TRBJ2-1; 11 bases map to TRBD2. Per germline, CDR1 SGHTS and CDR2 YDEGEE. The CDR3 runs to 16 residues. V lost 1 base, J lost 6 bases, and 6 bases stayed unmatched. CDR3 coding DNA: TGTGCCAGCAGCTTGAGCCTAGCGGGAGGAGGCAATGAGCAGTTCTTC. This translates into CASSLSLAGGGNEQFF.

This clone was recorded only once. The chain recombines TRBV6-6 with TRBJ1-2; possibly TRBD1 for D (6 bases). Germline V gives CDR1 MNHNY, CDR2 SVGAGI (reference sequence). Trimming stripped 0 bases from V and 2 bases from J, with 10 bases between. CDR3 size: 15 residues. CDR3 nucleotide sequence: TGTGCCAGCAGTTACTCCCGGACAGAAAACTATGGCTACACCTTC. This encodes CASSYSRTENYGYTF.

This chain links TRBV7-9 with TRBJ2-1; 11 bases agree with TRBD1. CDR1 is SEHNR, CDR2 FQNEAQ, per germline (reference sequence). V lost 5 bases and J lost 5; bases outside the gene matches: 8. There are 16 residues in the CDR3. CDR3 coding DNA: TGTGCCAGCAGCGATACCGGGACAGGGGGAAACAATGAGCAGTTCTTC. Translating it yields CASSDTGTGGNNEQFF.

In this sample, this clone turned up once. This chain joins TRBV19 and TRBJ1-4, with D tentatively TRBD1 (6 bases). In germline, CDR1 is LNHDA, CDR2 SQIVND (reference sequence). The CDR3 covers 13 residues. V was clipped by 5 bases and J by 13 bases, with 17 bases between them. The CDR3 nucleotides are TGTGCCAGTAGTCCTACAGGGACCCCTAGACTGTTTTTT. As protein: CASSPTGTPRLFF.

This chain joins TRBV4-1 and TRBJ2-3, with no clear D. CDR1 is MGHRA and CDR2 is YSYEKL in the germline V gene. The V end lost 4 bases, the J end lost 0 bases, and 14 bases lay between the germline ends. This CDR3 has 16 residues. The CDR3: CASSLAGGRSTDTQYF. The CDR3 nucleotides are TGCGCCAGCAGCCTTGCCGGTGGGCGCAGCACAGATACGCAGTATTTT.